Below are 21 T cell receptor beta chains sequenced from a single sample in a study of CD8 T cells in Susac syndrome. Reverse transcription of roughly 0.5 to 1 ug RNA was performed with random hexamers. TCRdb itself ran the immunoSEQ multiplex PCR reads through MiXCR, one entry per CDR3 protein. This sample has fewer than 200,000 distinct CDR3 sequences, with around 93% found just once. Sequences were obtained from CD4+ T cells from PBMCs. The receptors shown here come from a human donor in good health.

V is TRBV19 and J is TRBJ1-1; the D gene is possibly TRBD1 (5 bases). The germline V and J ends were trimmed by 4 bases and 0 bases, with 12 bases remaining between them. The CDR3 spans 15 residues. Germline lookup yields CDR1 LNHDA and CDR2 SQIVND (reference sequence). CDR3 nucleotides: TGTGCCAGTAGTAAGACAGATGTAATGAACACTGAAGCTTTCTTT. Amino acids: CASSKTDVMNTEAFF.

The genes are TRBV5-1 and TRBJ2-5; a possible D gene is TRBD2 (5 bases). Germline CDR1 is SGHRS and CDR2 is YFSETQ. V lost 0 bases, J lost 5 bases, and 11 bases lay in between. The CDR3 loop spans 14 amino acids. The CDR3 nucleotides read TGCGCCAGCAGCTTGGCCGGCAGAGGGGAGACCCAGTACTTC. It specifies CASSLAGRGETQYF.

CDR3 in amino acids: CASRLTGPSYEQYF. The CDR3 DNA sequence: TGTGCCAGCAGGCTGACAGGGCCTTCCTACGAGCAGTACTTC. The rearrangement links TRBV6-6 to TRBJ2-7, with 7 bases lining up with TRBD1. The CDR3 contains 14 residues. Germline V gives CDR1 MNHNY, CDR2 SVGAGI (reference sequence). With 6 bases clipped from V and 1 base from J, the junction kept 6 bases outside the gene matches.

The CDR3 coding sequence is TGCAGTGCTTGGAGAGGAGGATTTAGCAATCAGCCCCAGCATTTT. Translation gives CSAWRGGFSNQPQHF. This sequence joins TRBV20-1 and TRBJ1-5, with D uncertain. CDR1 DFQATT and CDR2 SNEGSKA come from the germline V gene (reference sequence). Trimming cost V 5 bases and J 0 bases, with 14 bases left between them. The CDR3 extends over 15 amino acids.

V gene TRBV29-1 combines with J gene TRBJ2-3; tentative D call: TRBD1 (5 bases). Trimming cost V 3 bases and J 5 bases, with 9 bases left between them. This CDR3 is built from 12 residues. The germline CDR1 and CDR2 sequences are SQVTM and ANQGSEA. CDR3 in DNA: TGCAGCGTTGAGGGGCGGCAAGATACGCAGTATTTT. Translating gives CSVEGRQDTQYF.

The chain has TRBV20-1 and TRBJ2-3, with 11 bases that match TRBD2. Trimming cost V 5 bases and J 3 bases; bases outside gene matches: 4. This CDR3 is 14 amino acids long. From germline, CDR1 is DFQATT and CDR2 SNEGSKA (reference sequence). In DNA form, the CDR3 reads TGCAGTGCTCCGACTAGCGGGGAGACAGATACGCAGTATTTT. Its translation: CSAPTSGETDTQYF.

The chain uses TRBV10-3 and TRBJ2-7, with 9 positions matching TRBD1. CDR1 and CDR2 (germline): ENHRY, SYGVKD. The CDR3 runs 15 residues. After removal of 8 bases from V and 5 bases from J, the junction contained 13 bases not matched to a gene. This CDR3 is CAIGLPGQGINEQYV. CDR3 DNA: TGTGCCATCGGTCTTCCGGGACAGGGTATCAACGAGCAGTACGTC.

CDR3 DNA sequence: TGTGCCAGCAGTAAAAATGAAAAACTGTTTTTT. Its translation: CASSKNEKLFF. J is TRBJ1-4 and V is TRBV6-1; no definite D call. V was clipped by 5 bases and J by 5 bases, with 3 bases between them. CDR1 is MNHNS, CDR2 SASEGT, per germline. This CDR3 region has 11 residues.

V and J are TRBV20-1 and TRBJ2-3; no clear D. The CDR3 runs 11 residues. Germline lookup yields CDR1 DFQATT and CDR2 SNEGSKA (reference sequence). V lost 5 bases and J 4 bases, leaving 7 bases between the germline ends. The CDR3 here is CSASLPDTQYF. CDR3 DNA: TGCAGTGCTTCGCTCCCAGATACGCAGTATTTT.

This sequence joins TRBV25-1 and TRBJ1-1; 8 bases are a match to TRBD1. The ends lost 4 bases at V and 10 bases at J; junction bases unmatched: 8. This CDR3 region has 13 residues. Germline V lookup: CDR1 MGHDK, CDR2 SYGVNS. The CDR3 loop reads CASSAHPGGSAFF. CDR3 nucleotide sequence: TGTGCCAGCAGTGCTCACCCAGGGGGCTCAGCTTTCTTT.

The rearrangement uses TRBV15 and TRBJ2-7; no definite D call. Germline V CDR1 and CDR2: LNHNV, YYDKDF (reference sequence). Trimming pared 9 bases from V and 4 bases from J, leaving 34 bases between. The CDR3 loop spans 19 amino acids. The DNA of the CDR3 is TGTGCCACAACGAAAGATGTAGAGAAGGGAAGCCGCCCCTCGTACGAGCAGTACGTC. This sequence encodes CATTKDVEKGSRPSYEQYV.

This sequence joins TRBV7-2 and TRBJ1-3; 7 bases are a match to TRBD1. V lost 0 bases and J lost 4; bases outside the gene matches: 9. The CDR3 length is 17 residues. In germline, CDR1 is SGHTA, CDR2 FQGNSA. CDR3 in DNA: TGTGCCAGCAGCTTAGCTCGTGACAGGGCCCAGGGAAACACCATATATTTT. Residues: CASSLARDRAQGNTIYF.

This clonotype was seen once. V is TRBV2 and J is TRBJ1-1; D gene ambiguous. V was clipped by 5 bases and J by 3 bases, with 4 bases between them. This CDR3 comprises 11 residues. The V gene's germline CDR1 is SNHLY and CDR2 FYNNEI. The CDR3 here is CASSTDTEAFF. CDR3 DNA: TGTGCCAGCAGTACGGACACTGAAGCTTTCTTT.

This clonotype has only one observation. The chain joins TRBV5-1 to TRBJ2-7; D unresolved. This CDR3 spans 13 amino acids. Trimming took off 0 bases at V and 6 bases at J, with 10 bases between the two ends. The germline V gene has CDR1 SGHRS and CDR2 YFSETQ. DNA for the CDR3: TGCGCCAGCAGCTTGGAACCGACGAGCGAGCAGTACTTC. Its protein is CASSLEPTSEQYF.

This clonotype was seen only once. The V gene is TRBV20-1, the J gene TRBJ1-1; unclear D gene. CDR3 length: 15 residues. The germline CDR1 and CDR2 sequences are DFQATT and SNEGSKA (reference sequence). Between the trimmed V and J ends, which lost 3 bases and 0 bases, there was a span of 14 bases. The CDR3 coding sequence is TGCAGTGCTAGTTGGGCCAGGCCCCTGAACACTGAAGCTTTCTTT. It translates to CSASWARPLNTEAFF.

This chain connects TRBV3-1 to TRBJ1-4, with no clear D. Trimming pared 2 bases from V and 11 bases from J, leaving 15 bases between. This CDR3 is built from 14 residues. CDR1 LGHDT and CDR2 YNNKEL come from the germline V gene (reference sequence). The CDR3 protein is CASSQRGTTSKLFF. The CDR3 DNA follows: TGTGCCAGCAGCCAAAGAGGAACAACCAGCAAACTGTTTTTT.

The rearrangement links TRBV5-1 to TRBJ2-7, with D possibly matching TRBD1 (5 bases). The germline V and J ends were trimmed by 6 bases and 5 bases, with 12 bases remaining between them. This CDR3 contains 12 residues. CDR1 is SGHRS, CDR2 YFSETQ, per germline. The CDR3 reads CASNQAQDEQYV. The DNA of the CDR3 is TGCGCCAGCAACCAGGCACAGGACGAGCAGTACGTC.

The rearrangement links TRBV3-1 to TRBJ2-3; 8 bases map to TRBD2. Germline trimming cut 3 bases from V and 8 bases from J; bases unmatched to any gene: 7. CDR3 length: 14 amino acids. Per germline, CDR1 LGHDT and CDR2 YNNKEL (reference sequence). The chain's CDR3 is CASSHIGGGTTQYF. The CDR3 DNA is TGTGCCAGCAGCCACATCGGGGGGGGCACTACGCAGTATTTT.

The V gene is TRBV29-1, the J gene TRBJ2-6; D is undetermined. Germline assignment: CDR1 SQVTM and CDR2 ANQGSEA. The CDR3 runs to 13 residues. V was pared by 6 bases and J by 0 bases, with 6 bases between. The CDR3 is CSVQISGANVLTF. CDR3 coding DNA: TGCAGCGTCCAAATCTCTGGGGCCAACGTCCTGACTTTC.

This chain connects TRBV28 to TRBJ2-3; D gene uncertain. CDR1 and CDR2 (germline): MDHEN, SYDVKM. The CDR3 spans 13 residues. The V end was cut by 5 bases, the J end by 2 bases, with 8 bases between. The CDR3 DNA follows: TGTGCCAGCAGTCGACCTCCCACAGATACGCAGTATTTT. Amino acids: CASSRPPTDTQYF.

This clonotype was detected only a few times. The chain combines TRBV9 with TRBJ2-4; TRBD1 matches 8 bases. In germline, CDR1 is SGDLS, CDR2 YYNGEE. The CDR3 totals 14 residues. J was trimmed by 7 bases and V by 4 bases; bases with no gene match: 7. The CDR3 here is CASSYRTGKNIQYF. The DNA for the CDR3 is TGTGCCAGCAGCTACCGGACAGGGAAGAACATTCAGTACTTC.